This T cell receptor (beta chain) was obtained from a study of blood T cell repertoires in COVID-19. CDR1 is SGHNT and CDR2 is YENEEA in the germline V gene. The ends lost 0 bases at V and 8 bases at J; junction bases unmatched: 7. The CDR3 length is 16 residues. The assay was immunoSEQ multiplex PCR, and TCRdb's table has in-frame clones only and misses some. The data contain some 230,000 clones, about 80% of them singletons. J is TRBJ2-1 and V is TRBV11-3; 10 positions match TRBD1. The clonotype was recovered from a woman aged 60-75 years with acute or convalescent COVID-19. Sequenced material: peripheral blood. In DNA, the CDR3 is TGTGCCAGCAGCTTAGATTCCGGGACAGGGGTCGATGAGCAGTTCTTC. The encoded protein is CASSLDSGTGVDEQFF.